The next 7 T cell receptor beta chains were all read from a single sample in a study of blood T cell repertoires in COVID-19. Method: immunoSEQ multiplex PCR; TCRdb's copy keeps in-frame clones and lacks some. This sample has about 220,000 clones, with 84% found just once. The material sequenced was PBMCs or T cells enriched from blood (not recorded which). The receptors stem from a woman between 40 and 50 years old who had recovered from COVID-19.

The chain joins TRBV3-1 (or the pseudogene TRBV3-2) to TRBJ2-3; TRBD2 matches 9 bases. This CDR3 spans 13 amino acids. V trimming: 8 bases; J trimming: 6 bases; junction bases outside the gene matches: 6. Germline-derived CDR1 and CDR2 are LGHDT and YNNKEL (reference sequence). As DNA, the CDR3 is TGTGCCAGCTTAGCGGGAGATACGGATACGCAGTATTTT. Encoded protein: CASLAGDTDTQYF.

The chain carries TRBV29-1 and TRBJ1-2; TRBD1 might be the D (6 bases). The CDR3 has 13 residues. Germline-derived CDR1 and CDR2 are SQVTM and ANQGSEA. V lost 4 bases and J lost 7, with 16 bases in between. In DNA, the CDR3 is TGCAGCGTTGGCGGACAGCTTCTTGCTGGCTACACCTTC. It yields the protein CSVGGQLLAGYTF.

The chain recombines TRBV7-9 with TRBJ2-5; 11 bases agree with TRBD1. In germline, CDR1 is SEHNR, CDR2 FQNEAQ (reference sequence). V shed 4 bases, J shed 5 bases, and the junction held 6 bases outside the gene matches. The length of the CDR3 is 15 residues. In DNA form, the CDR3 reads TGTGCCAGCAGCTCGTGGACAGGGGGCCTTGAGACCCAGTACTTC. Its translation is CASSSWTGGLETQYF. The full variable domain, with the rest looked up from reference TRBV7-9 and TRBJ2-5, is DTGVSQNPRHKITKRGQNVTFRCDPISEHNRLYWYRQTLGQGPEFLTYFQNEAQLEKSRLLSDRFSAERPKGSFSTLEIQRTEQGDSAMYLCASSSWTGGLETQYFGPGTRLLVL.

The gene calls are TRBV7-9 and TRBJ1-2, with D possibly being TRBD1 (5 bases). The CDR3 contains 13 residues. Germline V gene lookup returns CDR1 SEHNR and CDR2 FQNEAQ (reference sequence). The V and J ends lost 7 bases and 4 bases respectively, with 13 bases between them. The CDR3: CASNLQGIYGYTF. The CDR3 nucleotides are TGTGCCAGCAACCTGCAGGGAATCTATGGCTACACCTTC.

CDR3 sequence reads: CASTWTSGNQETQYF. CDR3 bases: TGTGCCAGCACCTGGACTAGCGGGAACCAAGAGACCCAGTACTTC. This chain links TRBV6-5 with TRBJ2-5, with TRBD2 identical over 12 bases. The CDR3 covers 15 residues. V was pared by 7 bases and J by 0 bases, with 3 bases of the junction left unmatched. The germline V gene encodes CDR1 MNHEY and CDR2 SVGAGI.

DNA for the CDR3: TGTGCCAGCAGTGGACAGGGGGGTAAGACTGAAGCTTTCTTT. Translated: CASSGQGGKTEAFF. V gene TRBV2 combines with J gene TRBJ1-1, with 9 bases matching TRBD1. CDR1 is SNHLY, CDR2 FYNNEI, per germline. The V segment lost 4 bases and the J segment 5 bases; nucleotides outside the gene matches: 5. The CDR3 is made up of 14 amino acids.

This clone was seen a handful of times. The chain recombines TRBV6-1 with TRBJ2-1, with TRBD1 matching over 7 bases. V trimming: 3 bases; J trimming: 4 bases; junction bases outside the gene matches: 0. The CDR3 has 13 residues. Looked up from germline, CDR1 is MNHNS and CDR2 is SASEGT. CDR3 protein: CASSDRGYNEQFF. CDR3 nucleotide sequence: TGTGCCAGCAGTGACAGGGGGTACAATGAGCAGTTCTTC.